This TCR beta chain was sequenced for a study of T cells in Graves' hyperthyroidism and ophthalmopathy. Study findings and constraints: Most expanded thyroid clonotypes above 0.001 recurred in blood.

The CDR3 totals 17 residues. J gave up 2 bases and V 0 bases, and 8 bases lay outside the gene matches. CDR1 and CDR2 (germline): SGHAT, FQNNGV. This clonotype appeared many times. Its antigen is as yet unknown. The investigators amplified TCR beta CDR3 regions from RNA transcripts. Using the HTBI primer set, a first-round RT-PCR was run on the TCR CDR3. MiXCR, applied by TCRdb to the multiplex PCR reads, yields one record per CDR3 protein. This sample carries 490,000 or so distinct CDR3 sequences, roughly 15% of them seen once, and the ten largest clones take 25% to 30%. Uncontrolled infection, other autoimmune disease, pregnancy or lactation excluded patients. Fresh 10 ml peripheral blood yielded PBMCs.

This receptor was obtained from a woman in her thirties with Graves' ophthalmopathy. V is TRBV11-2 and J is TRBJ2-5, with TRBD2 matching over 8 bases. Material for sequencing was blood. The CDR3 here is CASSLDGAGAKQETQYF. The CDR3 DNA is TGTGCCAGCAGCTTAGACGGAGCGGGAGCCAAACAAGAGACCCAGTACTTC.